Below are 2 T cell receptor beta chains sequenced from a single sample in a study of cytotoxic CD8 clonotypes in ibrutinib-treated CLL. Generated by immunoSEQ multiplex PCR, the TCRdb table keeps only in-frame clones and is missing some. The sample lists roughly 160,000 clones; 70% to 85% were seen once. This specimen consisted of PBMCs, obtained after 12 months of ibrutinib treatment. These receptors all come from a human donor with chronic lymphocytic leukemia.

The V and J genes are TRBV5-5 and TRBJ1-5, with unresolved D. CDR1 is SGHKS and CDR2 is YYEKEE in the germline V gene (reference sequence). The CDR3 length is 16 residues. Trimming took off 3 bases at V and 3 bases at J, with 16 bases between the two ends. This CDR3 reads CASSWEGPAVNQPQHF. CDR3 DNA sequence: TGTGCCAGCAGCTGGGAGGGCCCCGCGGTCAATCAGCCCCAGCATTTT.

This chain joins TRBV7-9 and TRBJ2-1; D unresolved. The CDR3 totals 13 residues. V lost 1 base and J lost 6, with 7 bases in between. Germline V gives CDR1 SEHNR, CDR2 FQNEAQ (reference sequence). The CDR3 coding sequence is TGTGCCAGCAGCTTAGAGGCACGCAATGAGCAGTTCTTC. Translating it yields CASSLEARNEQFF.